This entry lists 27 T cell receptor beta chains sequenced from one sample in a study of cytomegalovirus exposure and HLA in healthy donors (dated by TCRdb to about 2017). The library was built by means of the immunoSEQ multiplex PCR assay. For the multiplex PCR, a mixture combining 60 forward primers for TCR Vbeta segments and 13 reverse primers for TCR Jbeta segments was used. TCRdb re-hosts the immuneACCESS table, in-frame sequences only. Its copies lack some clones; in the studies checked, an unresolved V gene accounts for under half of them, and the cause for the rest is not known. This sample gives some 130,000 clones in total; 75% to 80% of them show up just once. Nearly 4% of the sample goes to the ten largest clones. Sequences were obtained from PBMCs. The receptors come from a male donor in good health and CMV-seronegative.

The rearrangement links TRBV19 to TRBJ2-7, with TRBD2 matching 12 bases. The CDR3 runs 13 residues. The J segment lost 7 bases and the V segment lost 8 bases, leaving 6 bases of the junction unmatched. CDR1 and CDR2 from the germline V gene are LNHDA and SQIVND (reference sequence). CDR3 DNA sequence: TGTGCCAGTTCTAGCGGGAGGGCGGGGGAGCAGTACTTC. Its translation is CASSSGRAGEQYF.

The V and J genes are TRBV5-1 and TRBJ2-7, with unresolved D. There are 14 residues in the CDR3. The V and J ends lost 4 bases and 3 bases respectively, with 14 bases between them. Germline CDR1 SGHRS, CDR2 YFSETQ. The CDR3: CASSPVAVNYEQYF. The DNA of the CDR3 is TGCGCCAGCAGCCCCGTGGCAGTCAACTACGAGCAGTACTTC.

This rearrangement joins TRBV27 to TRBJ2-7; tentative D call: TRBD1 (6 bases). Trimming removed 0 bases at V and 1 base at J, with 10 bases between. This CDR3 has 15 residues. Germline CDR1 reads MNHEY; CDR2 reads SMNVEV (reference sequence). The DNA of the CDR3 is TGTGCCAGCAGTTTATCGGGACACTTTTCCTACGAGCAGTACTTC. Its translation is CASSLSGHFSYEQYF.

The chain couples TRBV14 to TRBJ2-1, with D possibly TRBD2 on 6 matching bases. Germline CDR1 and CDR2: SGHDN and FVKESK. The CDR3 extends over 18 amino acids. V was shortened by 3 bases and J by 0 bases, with 18 bases between the two germline ends. The DNA of the CDR3 is TGTGCCAGCAGCCACCCTTCGCTAGCGAGGAGCTCCTACAATGAGCAGTTCTTC. Residues: CASSHPSLARSSYNEQFF.

This clone has just a few counts. V usage is TRBV27 and J usage is TRBJ1-2; 11 bases align to TRBD1. Germline CDR1 is MNHEY and CDR2 is SMNVEV (reference sequence). CDR3 length equals 14 residues. The V and J ends lost 4 bases and 11 bases, in that order; junction bases with no gene match: 9. As DNA, the CDR3 is TGTGCCAGCAGTTCGTGGAGGGACAGGGGGGGGTACACCTTC. Protein: CASSSWRDRGGYTF.

This clone was observed a handful of times. The J gene is TRBJ2-7, the V gene TRBV5-1; 7 positions agree with TRBD2. V gave up 4 bases and J gave up 5 bases; unmatched junction bases: 12. Germline assignment: CDR1 SGHRS and CDR2 YFSETQ. The length of the CDR3 is 15 residues. The CDR3 nucleotides are TGCGCCAGCAGCCCGACGGGAGGTTTCCTGAACGAGCAGTACTTC. It codes for CASSPTGGFLNEQYF. Looking up the rest from reference TRBV5-1 and TRBJ2-7 gives the full variable domain: KAGVTQTPRYLIKTRGQQVTLSCSPISGHRSVSWYQQTPGQGLQFLFEYFSETQRNKGNFPGRFSGRQFSNSRSEMNVSTLELGDSALYLCASSPTGGFLNEQYFGPGTRLTVT.

The J gene is TRBJ2-5, the V gene TRBV7-2; D uncertain. Trimming stripped 2 bases from V and 4 bases from J, with 8 bases between. Germline CDR1 SGHTA, CDR2 FQGNSA. The CDR3 is 13 residues long. The CDR3 loop reads CASSLNSGETQYF. CDR3 nucleotides: TGTGCCAGCAGCTTAAACAGTGGAGAGACCCAGTACTTC.

This clone was recorded only once. Other nucleotide sequences in the sample specify the same CDR3. V and J are TRBV29-1 and TRBJ2-2; weak D call: TRBD2 (6 bases). This CDR3 is 13 amino acids long. The germline CDR1 and CDR2 sequences are SQVTM and ANQGSEA. Trimming took off 4 bases at V and 1 base at J, with 7 bases between the two ends. DNA for the CDR3: TGCAGCGTTGGGGGAGGGAACACCGGGGAGCTGTTTTTT. It yields the protein CSVGGGNTGELFF.

This chain connects TRBV7-9 to TRBJ2-2; 9 bases match TRBD1. Germline trimming cut 2 bases from V and 7 bases from J; bases unmatched to any gene: 8. The CDR3 runs to 16 residues. From germline, CDR1 is SEHNR and CDR2 FQNEAQ (reference sequence). The CDR3 spells CASSLPRTGEGGELFF. In DNA form, the CDR3 reads TGTGCCAGCAGCTTACCTCGGACAGGGGAAGGCGGGGAGCTGTTTTTT.

J is TRBJ2-1 and V is TRBV25-1; TRBD2 matches at 7 bases. The CDR3 length is 15 residues. The V gene's germline CDR1 is MGHDK and CDR2 SYGVNS. The V and J ends lost 3 bases and 9 bases, in that order; junction bases with no gene match: 11. The CDR3 DNA follows: TGTGCCAGCAGTGATGGAGCGGGGCCCTGGGGTGAGCAGTTCTTC. Protein product: CASSDGAGPWGEQFF.

V gene TRBV29-1 combines with J gene TRBJ1-1; a weak D match, TRBD1 (5 bases). This CDR3 is built from 13 residues. Trimming took 5 bases from V and 3 from J, leaving 13 bases between them. In germline, CDR1 is SQVTM, CDR2 ANQGSEA. CDR3 bases: TGCAGCGTTCCCAATTGGGGGGACACTGAAGCTTTCTTT. Amino acid sequence: CSVPNWGDTEAFF.

The J gene is TRBJ2-1, the V gene TRBV7-9; maybe TRBD1 (6 bases). Trimming cost V 0 bases and J 4 bases, with 13 bases left between them. Per the germline V gene, CDR1 is SEHNR and CDR2 is FQNEAQ (reference sequence). The CDR3 totals 16 residues. CDR3 sequence reads: CASSLAGGSIYNEQFF. The CDR3 DNA reads TGTGCCAGCAGCTTAGCTGGGGGCAGCATTTACAATGAGCAGTTCTTC.

A remark on this clone: One junction end does not reproduce the germline sequence, and a read error may be involved. The chain employs TRBV7-9 and TRBJ1-3; D unclear. The CDR3 is 12 residues long. The germline V gene has CDR1 SEHNR and CDR2 FQNEAQ (reference sequence). CDR3 coding DNA: TGTTCCAGCAGCCCCGGTACAAACACCATATATTTT. This encodes CSSSPGTNTIYF.

The rearrangement joins TRBV19 to TRBJ1-1; TRBD1 matches 10 bases. CDR3 length equals 17 residues. V was pared by 7 bases and J by 3 bases, with 14 bases of the junction left unmatched. The germline gives CDR1 LNHDA, CDR2 SQIVND (reference sequence). CDR3 sequence: CASKLDRGRMMDTEAFF. For the CDR3, the DNA is TGTGCCAGTAAGTTAGACAGGGGGCGAATGATGGACACTGAAGCTTTCTTT.

V gene TRBV14 combines with J gene TRBJ2-5; 9 bases map to TRBD1. This CDR3 contains 16 residues. CDR1 and CDR2 (germline): SGHDN, FVKESK. J lost 2 bases, V lost 0 bases, and 4 bases had no gene match. The CDR3 DNA sequence: TGTGCCAGCAGCCAAGAGGGACAGGGTAATCAAGAGACCCAGTACTTC. This translates into CASSQEGQGNQETQYF.

The gene calls are TRBV29-1 and TRBJ1-1, with no clear D. Germline V CDR1 and CDR2: SQVTM, ANQGSEA. This CDR3 is 16 amino acids long. The V end lost 0 bases, the J end lost 10 bases, and 24 bases lay between the germline ends. CDR3 protein: CSVEEPAGPVVSRAFF. CDR3 nucleotide sequence: TGCAGCGTTGAAGAACCCGCGGGTCCTGTCGTCTCTCGAGCTTTCTTT.

This chain connects TRBV19 to TRBJ1-3; 7 bases match TRBD1. The trim removed 10 bases at V and 4 bases at J, leaving 7 bases unmatched. The CDR3 has 13 amino acids. Germline CDR1 is LNHDA and CDR2 is SQIVND (reference sequence). The chain's CDR3 is CATQRTGGNTIYF. Here the CDR3 DNA reads TGTGCCACCCAACGGACAGGAGGAAACACCATATATTTT.

The chain combines TRBV30 with TRBJ2-7; TRBD1 matches 10 bases. J gave up 6 bases and V 8 bases, and 22 bases lay outside the gene matches. This CDR3 is built from 17 residues. Per the germline V gene, CDR1 is GTSNPN and CDR2 is SVGIG (reference sequence). CDR3 residues: CAGRDRGPGLRSPEQYF. The DNA of the CDR3 is TGTGCCGGCCGGGACAGGGGACCGGGGCTCCGGAGTCCCGAGCAGTACTTC.

This clone has just a few counts. The chain combines TRBV15 with TRBJ1-4, with 9 bases matching TRBD1. This CDR3 has 14 residues. Germline values: CDR1 LNHNV, CDR2 YYDKDF (reference sequence). J was trimmed by 8 bases and V by 4 bases; bases with no gene match: 5. CDR3 region: CATSIGQGLEKLFF. For the CDR3, the DNA is TGTGCCACCAGCATCGGACAGGGGCTCGAAAAACTGTTTTTT.

This clone was seen a few times. This rearrangement joins TRBV4-3 to TRBJ2-2; 13 positions agree with TRBD2. This CDR3 contains 18 residues. The V segment lost 5 bases and the J segment 5 bases; nucleotides outside the gene matches: 11. CDR1 is LGHNA and CDR2 is YSLEER in the germline V gene. Here the CDR3 reads CASSVLGLAGRGTGELFF. CDR3 bases: TGCGCCAGCAGCGTATTGGGACTAGCGGGGCGGGGGACCGGGGAGCTGTTTTTT.

The CDR3 region has the DNA TGTGCCAGCAGCTCCGACTTAATACAGTACTTC. Its translation is CASSSDLIQYF. The chain is built from TRBV7-9 and TRBJ2-7; D gene ambiguous. CDR1 is SEHNR, CDR2 FQNEAQ, per germline (reference sequence). This CDR3 contains 11 residues. V was shortened by 4 bases and J by 10 bases, with 11 bases between the two germline ends.

The chain couples TRBV11-2 to TRBJ2-7, with 8 bases lining up with TRBD1. After removal of 5 bases from V and 3 bases from J, the junction contained 18 bases not matched to a gene. This CDR3 region has 18 residues. The germline gives CDR1 SGHAT, CDR2 FQNNGV. The chain's CDR3 is CASSPARTGLKSDYEQYF. CDR3 DNA sequence: TGTGCCAGCAGCCCAGCCCGGACAGGGCTCAAATCTGACTACGAGCAGTACTTC.

The chain recombines TRBV25-1 with TRBJ1-1, with D possibly being TRBD1 (6 bases). The CDR3 consists of 15 residues. CDR1 is MGHDK and CDR2 is SYGVNS in the germline V gene. The V and J ends lost 4 bases and 0 bases respectively, with 12 bases between them. The CDR3 sequence: CASSGPGQLNTEAFF. CDR3 coding DNA: TGTGCCAGCAGTGGTCCAGGACAGCTGAACACTGAAGCTTTCTTT.

The chain combines TRBV19 with TRBJ1-2; D unresolved. CDR1 LNHDA and CDR2 SQIVND come from the germline V gene (reference sequence). Trimming took 0 bases from V and 4 from J, leaving 12 bases between them. This CDR3 is 15 amino acids long. CDR3 sequence: CASSIDRRLVYGYTF. In DNA form, the CDR3 reads TGTGCCAGTAGTATAGATCGAAGACTCGTCTATGGCTACACCTTC.

The chain employs TRBV7-8 and TRBJ1-5; 7 bases fit TRBD1. Germline loops: CDR1 SGHVS, CDR2 FQNEAQ. This CDR3 has 16 residues. V dropped 1 base and J dropped 0; count of bases not matched to a gene: 3. In DNA, the CDR3 is TGTGCCAGCAGCTTAGAGGGGGCCGTTAGCAATCAGCCCCAGCATTTT. Amino acid sequence: CASSLEGAVSNQPQHF. Together with reference TRBV7-8 and TRBJ1-5, the CDR3 gives the full variable domain: GAGVSQSPRYKVAKRGQDVALRCDPISGHVSLFWYQQALGQGPEFLTYFQNEAQLDKSGLPSDRFFAERPEGSVSTLKIQRTQQEDSAVYLCASSLEGAVSNQPQHFGDGTRLSIL.

The genes are TRBV5-1 and TRBJ2-5; possible D gene TRBD2, 5 bases. The V gene lost 2 bases and the J gene lost 2 bases, with 10 bases spanning the gap. CDR1 is SGHRS, CDR2 YFSETQ, per germline. The CDR3 runs to 14 residues. CDR3 sequence reads: CASSFERIQETQYF. CDR3 DNA sequence: TGCGCCAGCAGCTTTGAGCGGATACAAGAGACCCAGTACTTC. Full variable domain (missing parts from reference TRBV5-1 and TRBJ2-5): KAGVTQTPRYLIKTRGQQVTLSCSPISGHRSVSWYQQTPGQGLQFLFEYFSETQRNKGNFPGRFSGRQFSNSRSEMNVSTLELGDSALYLCASSFERIQETQYFGPGTRLLVL.

The rearrangement links TRBV6-4 to TRBJ1-2; 11 nucleotides agree with TRBD1. Germline lookup yields CDR1 MRHNA and CDR2 SNTAGT. The junction had 2 bases not matched to a gene; V was cut back by 6 bases and J by 2 bases. This CDR3 region has 14 residues. Written as DNA, the CDR3 is TGTGCCAGCAGGAGGACAGGGGGCAACTATGGCTACACCTTC. This translates into CASRRTGGNYGYTF.